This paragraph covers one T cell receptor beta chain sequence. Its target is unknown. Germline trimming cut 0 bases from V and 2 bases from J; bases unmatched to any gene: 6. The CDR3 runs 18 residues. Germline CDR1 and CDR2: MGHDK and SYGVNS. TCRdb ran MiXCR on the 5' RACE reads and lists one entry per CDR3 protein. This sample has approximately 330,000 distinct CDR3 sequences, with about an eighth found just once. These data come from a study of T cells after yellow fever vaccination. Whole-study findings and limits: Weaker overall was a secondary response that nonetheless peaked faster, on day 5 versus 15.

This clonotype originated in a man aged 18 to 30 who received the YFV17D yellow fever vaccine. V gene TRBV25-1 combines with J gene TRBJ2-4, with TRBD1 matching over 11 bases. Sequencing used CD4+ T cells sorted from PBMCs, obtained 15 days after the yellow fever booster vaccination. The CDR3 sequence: CASSEYRGQGDPKNIQYF. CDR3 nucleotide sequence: TGTGCCAGCAGTGAATATAGGGGACAGGGGGACCCCAAAAACATTCAGTACTTC. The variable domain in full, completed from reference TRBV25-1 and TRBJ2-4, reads EADIYQTPRYLVIGTGKKITLECSQTMGHDKMYWYQQDPGMELHLIHYSYGVNSTEKGDLSSESTVSRIRTEHFPLTLESARPSHTSQYLCASSEYRGQGDPKNIQYFGAGTRLSVL.